Included here is one TCR beta chain sequence, with context. Its antigen is currently unknown. TCRdb re-called the 5' RACE reads with MiXCR, one entry per CDR3 protein. The sample holds approximately 350,000 distinct CDR3 sequences, about 15% seen once. The entry originates in a study of CD8 T cells in ankylosing spondylitis. Overall study results and limits: The authors found the disease-linked clones to be CD8+ and relatively rare in peripheral blood. Reported data indicate significant enrichment of disease-linked clones within matched ankylosing spondylitis synovial fluid.

The V gene's germline CDR1 is SGHTA and CDR2 FQGNSA. The CDR3 is 15 amino acids. With V trimmed by 5 bases and J by 6 bases, 11 bases remained unmatched. Specimen: blood, either unsorted or a sorted T cell fraction (not recorded which). J is TRBJ1-1 and V is TRBV7-2, with 8 bases lining up with TRBD1. The receptor's source is a male donor with ankylosing spondylitis or in good health (not recorded which). The CDR3 protein is CASSPGSGGFAEAFF. The CDR3 DNA follows: TGTGCCAGCAGCCCTGGATCAGGGGGCTTCGCTGAAGCTTTCTTT.